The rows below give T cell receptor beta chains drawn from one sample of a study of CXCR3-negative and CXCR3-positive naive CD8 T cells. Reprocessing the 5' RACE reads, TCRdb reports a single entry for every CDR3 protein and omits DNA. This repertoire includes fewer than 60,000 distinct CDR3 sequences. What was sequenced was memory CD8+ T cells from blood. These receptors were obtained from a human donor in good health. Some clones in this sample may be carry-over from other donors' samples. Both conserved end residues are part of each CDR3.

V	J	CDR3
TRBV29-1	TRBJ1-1	CSGKTGRPEAFF
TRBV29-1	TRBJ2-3	CSVSGGLDTQYF
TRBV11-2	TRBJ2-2	CASQLISTGELFF
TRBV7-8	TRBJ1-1	CASSLRFDVNTEAFF
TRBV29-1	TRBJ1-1	CSVERVKDTEAFF
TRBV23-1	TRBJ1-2	CASSQSDMEHNYGYTF
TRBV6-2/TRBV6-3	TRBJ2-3	CASSPGLAADTQYF
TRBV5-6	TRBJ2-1	CASSQYNEQFF
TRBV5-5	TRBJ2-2	CASSLERGTGELFF
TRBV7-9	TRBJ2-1	CASSGFYRVNEQFF
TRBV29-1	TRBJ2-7	CSVLGGYEQYF
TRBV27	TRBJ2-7	CASSLTGDMYEQYF
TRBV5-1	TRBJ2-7	CASSLAENPYEQYF
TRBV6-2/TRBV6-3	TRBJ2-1	CASSYSTSGQFF
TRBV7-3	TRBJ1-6	CASSFSGASSPLHF
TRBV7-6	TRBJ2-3	CASSSLRDAVSTDTQYF
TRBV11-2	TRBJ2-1	CASSSGLYEQFF